This TCR beta chain appears in the sequencing data of a study of blood T cell repertoires in COVID-19. About the study: Samples came from the United States, Italy and Spain, spanning acute and convalescent COVID-19. PBMCs, B-cell-depleted T cells, or T cells provided the cDNA or gDNA that made up the material.

V shed 3 bases and J 5 bases; nucleotides not matched to a gene: 2. The CDR3 extends over 13 amino acids. The V gene's germline CDR1 is LNHNV and CDR2 YYDKDF (reference sequence). Per the original methods: For nucleated cells, counts were estimated from reference gene primer amplification. Only in-frame clones appear in the TCRdb table, and some are missing; sequencing was by immunoSEQ multiplex PCR. V and J calls and clone size come straight from that table; D and trimming were deduced from the DNA. The sample lists roughly 130,000 clones, less than 90% occurring once. The clonotype originates from a woman aged 25 to 39 who had recovered from COVID-19. The genes are TRBV15 and TRBJ2-7, with 9 positions matching TRBD1. Material: peripheral blood. The CDR3 region has the DNA TGTGCCACCAGCAGCCGGGACAGGGACGAGCAGTACTTC. Translated: CATSSRDRDEQYF.